These 17 T cell receptor beta chains were all obtained from the same sample, sequenced in a study of blood T cells in healthy people across ages. PCR was performed a second time for about 6 to 12 cycles using a sample-barcoded 5' primer and a J-beta primer mix. Each CDR3 protein is one row after TCRdb ran MiXCR on the 5' RACE reads. The sample holds roughly 2 million distinct CDR3 sequences, around 50% seen once. Sequencing input: blood. All receptors come from a woman aged 40 to 50 in good health.

This clonotype was found a few times. The J gene is TRBJ2-4, the V gene TRBV2, with D possibly TRBD1 on 5 matching bases. Trimming stripped 3 bases from V and 7 bases from J, with 13 bases between. The CDR3 has 14 amino acids. CDR1 SNHLY and CDR2 FYNNEI come from the germline V gene. The CDR3 DNA is TGTGCCAGCAGTGATAGTCAGGGCCGGAACATTCAGTACTTC. Translated, it gives CASSDSQGRNIQYF.

This sequence joins TRBV6-6 and TRBJ2-4; no firm D call. The germline V gene encodes CDR1 MNHNY and CDR2 SVGAGI (reference sequence). Trimming cost V 5 bases and J 0 bases, with 11 bases left between them. The CDR3 contains 15 residues. CDR3 protein: CASSDVRLAKNIQYF. CDR3 sequence (DNA): TGTGCCAGCAGTGACGTCCGGCTAGCCAAAAACATTCAGTACTTC.

This chain connects TRBV20-1 to TRBJ1-2; no reliable D call. The CDR3 contains 14 residues. V was pared by 4 bases and J by 8 bases, with 20 bases between. Germline-derived CDR1 and CDR2 are DFQATT and SNEGSKA (reference sequence). The CDR3 DNA reads TGCAGTGCTAAAGGCCAATTGGCGTCCACGGGCTACACCTTC. It is translated as CSAKGQLASTGYTF.

This clonotype was detected once. The genes are TRBV20-1 and TRBJ1-1; no firm D call. Per the germline V gene, CDR1 is DFQATT and CDR2 is SNEGSKA (reference sequence). There are 15 residues in the CDR3. Deletions cut 0 bases from V and 1 base from J, with 12 bases between. In DNA, the CDR3 is TGCAGTGCTAGAGATTTGTCCAGTTCGAACACTGAAGCTTTCTTT. This codes for CSARDLSSSNTEAFF.

V is TRBV12-3 or TRBV12-4 and J is TRBJ2-3, with TRBD2 identical over 7 bases. J lost 6 bases, V lost 3 bases, and 6 bases had no gene match. CDR3 length equals 14 residues. The CDR3 bases are TGTGCCAGCAGTTTGGCCCTGACTAGCGATACGCAGTATTTT. It yields the protein CASSLALTSDTQYF.

As to this clonotype: Compared with germline, one end of the junction differs, possibly owing to a read error. The chain links TRBV6-2 or TRBV6-3 to TRBJ2-7; D gene uncertain. The CDR3 spans 12 residues. The germline CDR1 and CDR2 sequences are MNHEY and SVGEGT. CDR3 loop: CASSYFSYAQYF. The CDR3 coding sequence is TGTGCCAGCAGTTACTTCAGCTACGCGCAGTACTTC.

This clonotype was observed at least ten times. The V call is TRBV9, the J call TRBJ2-7; D is unresolved. V lost 3 bases to trimming and J lost 5 bases, with 3 bases between them. CDR3 length equals 10 residues. Germline V gives CDR1 SGDLS, CDR2 YYNGEE. In DNA form, the CDR3 reads TGTGCCAGCAGCGGAAACGAGCAGTACTTC. Its protein is CASSGNEQYF.

There are many counts of this clonotype. This chain joins TRBV29-1 and TRBJ2-6, with D hard to call. This CDR3 has 13 residues. Germline values: CDR1 SQVTM, CDR2 ANQGSEA. The ends were cut back, 4 bases at V and 2 bases at J, with 6 bases in the middle. CDR3 amino acids: CSVGGTGANVLTF. The CDR3 nucleotides read TGCAGCGTTGGAGGTACTGGGGCCAACGTCCTGACTTTC. The whole variable domain, remainder taken from reference TRBV29-1 and TRBJ2-6, is SAVISQKPSRDICQRGTSLTIQCQVDSQVTMMFWYRQQPGQSLTLIATANQGSEATYESGFVIDKFPISRPNLTFSTLTVSNMSPEDSSIYLCSVGGTGANVLTFGAGSRLTVL.

This chain links TRBV6-5 with TRBJ2-5; D may be TRBD1 or TRBD2 (5 bases each). Trimming left V 4 bases short and J 5 bases short, with 17 bases between. Germline CDR1 and CDR2: MNHEY and SVGAGI. The CDR3 contains 15 residues. The CDR3 loop is CASSSSGAAEETQYF. The DNA for the CDR3 is TGTGCCAGCAGTTCTTCCGGGGCAGCGGAGGAGACCCAGTACTTC.

This clonotype was seen ten or more times. This chain uses TRBV20-1 with TRBJ2-5; no clear D gene. With 1 base removed from V and 2 bases from J, the gap between germline ends came to 5 bases. The CDR3 loop spans 12 amino acids. Germline CDR1 is DFQATT and CDR2 is SNEGSKA (reference sequence). CDR3: CSARARQETQYF. DNA of the CDR3: TGCAGTGCTAGAGCACGGCAAGAGACCCAGTACTTC.

This clonotype was recorded a few times. The J gene is TRBJ1-2, the V gene TRBV15; 8 bases are shared with TRBD1. V lost 1 base to trimming and J lost 8 bases; unmatched junction nucleotides: 12. The length of the CDR3 is 16 residues. Germline CDR1 LNHNV, CDR2 YYDKDF (reference sequence). Here the CDR3 DNA reads TGTGCCACCAGCAGAGGCCGAGGACAGGGATTAAACGGCTACACCTTC. Its translation: CATSRGRGQGLNGYTF.

This clonotype has a handful of counts. The chain couples TRBV7-2 to TRBJ2-5; possibly TRBD1 for D (5 bases). CDR1 is SGHTA and CDR2 is FQGNSA in the germline V gene. The CDR3 totals 13 residues. V lost 4 bases and J lost 5, with 11 bases in between. The CDR3 region has the DNA TGTGCCAGCAGCTCCAGGGCGGTTGAGACCCAGTACTTC. Translating gives CASSSRAVETQYF.

The chain employs TRBV4-3 and TRBJ2-1, with 8 bases fitting TRBD1. The CDR3 contains 16 residues. Germline-derived CDR1 and CDR2 are LGHNA and YSLEER. V was clipped by 2 bases and J by 0 bases; unmatched bases: 3. CDR3 sequence (DNA): TGCGCCAGCAGCCAACACGACAGGGGCTCCTACAATGAGCAGTTCTTC. Protein product: CASSQHDRGSYNEQFF.

The CDR3 reads CASSVRVQAGGLEQFF. The CDR3 nucleotides are TGTGCCAGCAGCGTAAGGGTTCAAGCGGGGGGGCTGGAGCAGTTCTTC. V is TRBV9 and J is TRBJ2-1, with TRBD2 matching over 10 bases. The germline CDR1 and CDR2 sequences are SGDLS and YYNGEE. Trimming removed 1 base from V and 10 bases from J; junction bases left unmatched: 11. The CDR3 has 16 residues.

This clonotype was picked up many times. Sequence at one end of the junction differs from germline and may be a read error. Here the CDR3 reads CASSQGGPDTQYF. In DNA, the CDR3 is TGTGCCAGCAGCCAAGGCGGCCCGGATACGCAGTATTTT. J is TRBJ2-3 and V is TRBV4-1; no reliable D call. The V gene's germline CDR1 is MGHRA and CDR2 YSYEKL. The CDR3 has 13 amino acids.

This chain uses TRBV7-2 with TRBJ2-5; no definite D call. Trimming shortened V by 5 bases and J by 0 bases, and 16 bases separated the two germline ends. Germline V gene lookup returns CDR1 SGHTA and CDR2 FQGNSA. The CDR3 sequence is 16 residues long. The CDR3 bases are TGTGCCAGCAGCCCGCACAGAGATCTGTACCAAGAGACCCAGTACTTC. Translation: CASSPHRDLYQETQYF.

The J gene is TRBJ1-6, the V gene TRBV27, with a possible D match to TRBD1 (6 bases). This CDR3 spans 17 amino acids. Looked up from germline, CDR1 is MNHEY and CDR2 is SMNVEV (reference sequence). V lost 10 bases and J lost 0, with 19 bases in between. Here the CDR3 DNA reads TGTGCCACCTCAAAAGCCAACAGGGTCTCCTATAATTCACCCCTCCACTTT. Encoded protein: CATSKANRVSYNSPLHF.